This T cell receptor (beta chain) came from a study of T cells after somatic rescue of genetic block. Clones were read by immunoSEQ multiplex PCR, and TCRdb kept only the in-frame ones, dropping some. The data contain tens of thousands of clones, 85% to 90% of them singletons. This CDR3 comprises 17 residues. Germline CDR1 and CDR2: SGHRS and YFSETQ. V dropped 0 bases and J dropped 7 bases, with 23 bases sitting between them. What was sequenced was peripheral blood mononuclear cells (PBMCs). The receptor was isolated from a woman aged 18 to 35. The chain employs TRBV5-1 and TRBJ2-7, with a weak D call TRBD1 (6 bases). The CDR3 reads CASSLVPPQTGLGEQYF. In DNA form, the CDR3 reads TGCGCCAGCAGCTTGGTCCCCCCACAGACAGGTCTGGGTGAGCAGTACTTC.